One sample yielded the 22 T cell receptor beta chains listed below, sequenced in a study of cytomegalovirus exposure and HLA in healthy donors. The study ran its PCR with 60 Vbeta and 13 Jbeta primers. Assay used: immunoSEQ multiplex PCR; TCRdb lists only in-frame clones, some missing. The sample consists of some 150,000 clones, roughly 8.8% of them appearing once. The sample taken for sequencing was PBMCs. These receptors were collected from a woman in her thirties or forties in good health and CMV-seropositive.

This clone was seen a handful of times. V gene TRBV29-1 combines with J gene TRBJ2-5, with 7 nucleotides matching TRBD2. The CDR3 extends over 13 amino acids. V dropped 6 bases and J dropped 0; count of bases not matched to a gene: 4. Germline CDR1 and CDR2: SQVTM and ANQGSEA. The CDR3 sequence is CSVALANQETQYF. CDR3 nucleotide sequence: TGCAGCGTCGCACTAGCGAACCAAGAGACCCAGTACTTC. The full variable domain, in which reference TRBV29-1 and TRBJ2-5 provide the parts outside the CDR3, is SAVISQKPSRDICQRGTSLTIQCQVDSQVTMMFWYRQQPGQSLTLIATANQGSEATYESGFVIDKFPISRPNLTFSTLTVSNMSPEDSSIYLCSVALANQETQYFGPGTRLLVL.

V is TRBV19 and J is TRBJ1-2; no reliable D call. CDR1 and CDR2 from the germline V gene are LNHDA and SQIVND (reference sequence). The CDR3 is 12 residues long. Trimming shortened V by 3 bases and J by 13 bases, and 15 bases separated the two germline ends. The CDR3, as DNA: TGTGCCAGTAGTATGGTAGAAGGGAGGAGCACCTTC. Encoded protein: CASSMVEGRSTF.

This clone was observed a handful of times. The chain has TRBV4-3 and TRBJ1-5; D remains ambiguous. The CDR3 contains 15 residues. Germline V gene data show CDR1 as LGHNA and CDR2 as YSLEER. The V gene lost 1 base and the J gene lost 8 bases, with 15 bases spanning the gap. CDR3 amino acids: CASSQGWSTGEPQHF. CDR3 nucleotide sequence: TGCGCCAGCAGCCAAGGATGGTCCACCGGAGAGCCCCAGCATTTT.

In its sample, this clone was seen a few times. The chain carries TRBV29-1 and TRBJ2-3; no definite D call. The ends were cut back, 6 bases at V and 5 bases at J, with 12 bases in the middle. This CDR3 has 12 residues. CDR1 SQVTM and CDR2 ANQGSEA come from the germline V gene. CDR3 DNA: TGCAGCGTAGCGCCGCTTAGAGATACGCAGTATTTT. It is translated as CSVAPLRDTQYF.

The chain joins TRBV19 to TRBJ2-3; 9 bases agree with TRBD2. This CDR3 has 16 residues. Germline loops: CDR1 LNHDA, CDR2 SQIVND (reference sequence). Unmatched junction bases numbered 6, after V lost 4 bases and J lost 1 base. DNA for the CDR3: TGTGCCAGTAGTAGAACTAGCGGGTCAGGCACAGATACGCAGTATTTT. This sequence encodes CASSRTSGSGTDTQYF.

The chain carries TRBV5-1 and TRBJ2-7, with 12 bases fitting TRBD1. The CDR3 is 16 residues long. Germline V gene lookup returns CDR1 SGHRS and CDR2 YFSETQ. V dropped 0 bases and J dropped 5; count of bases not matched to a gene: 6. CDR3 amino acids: CASSLVGTGGLDEQYF. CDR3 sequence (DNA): TGCGCCAGCAGCTTGGTTGGGACAGGGGGCTTGGACGAGCAGTACTTC.

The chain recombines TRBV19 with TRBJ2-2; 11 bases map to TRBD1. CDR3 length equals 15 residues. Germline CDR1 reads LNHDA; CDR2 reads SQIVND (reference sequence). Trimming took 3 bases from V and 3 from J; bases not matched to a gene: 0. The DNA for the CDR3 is TGTGCCAGTAGTATGGGACAGGGGGACACCGGGGAGCTGTTTTTT. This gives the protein CASSMGQGDTGELFF. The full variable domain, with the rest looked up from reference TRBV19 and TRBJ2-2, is DGGITQSPKYLFRKEGQNVTLSCEQNLNHDAMYWYRQDPGQGLRLIYYSQIVNDFQKGDIAEGYSVSREKKESFPLTVTSAQKNPTAFYLCASSMGQGDTGELFFGEGSRLTVL.

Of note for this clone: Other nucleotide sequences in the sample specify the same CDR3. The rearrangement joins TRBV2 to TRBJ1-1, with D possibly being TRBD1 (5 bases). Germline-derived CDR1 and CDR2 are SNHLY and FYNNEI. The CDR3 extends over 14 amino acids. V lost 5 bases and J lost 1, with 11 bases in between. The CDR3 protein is CASSRQGPNTEAFF. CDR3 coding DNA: TGTGCCAGCAGTAGGCAGGGTCCGAACACTGAAGCTTTCTTT.

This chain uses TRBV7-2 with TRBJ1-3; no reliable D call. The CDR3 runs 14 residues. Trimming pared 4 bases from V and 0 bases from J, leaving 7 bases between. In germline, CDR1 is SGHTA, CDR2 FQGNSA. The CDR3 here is CASSSGFSGNTIYF. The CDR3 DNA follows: TGTGCCAGCAGCTCGGGTTTCTCTGGAAACACCATATATTTT. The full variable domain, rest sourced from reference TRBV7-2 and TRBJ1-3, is GAGVSQSPSNKVTEKGKDVELRCDPISGHTALYWYRQSLGQGLEFLIYFQGNSAPDKSGLPSDRFSAERTGGSVSTLTIQRTQQEDSAVYLCASSSGFSGNTIYFGEGSWLTVV.

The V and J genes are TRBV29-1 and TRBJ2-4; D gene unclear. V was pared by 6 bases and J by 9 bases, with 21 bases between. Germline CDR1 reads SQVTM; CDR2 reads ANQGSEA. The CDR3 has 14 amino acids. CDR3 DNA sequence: TGCAGCGTGACGGCTGGCGGCGTCAAGAGCATTCAGTACTTC. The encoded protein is CSVTAGGVKSIQYF.

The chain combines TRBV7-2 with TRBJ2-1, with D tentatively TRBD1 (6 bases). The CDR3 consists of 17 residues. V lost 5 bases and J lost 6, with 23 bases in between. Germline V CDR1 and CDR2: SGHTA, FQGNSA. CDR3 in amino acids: CASSPSRGGRWANEQFF. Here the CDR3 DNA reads TGTGCCAGCAGCCCCTCGCGAGGGGGTAGGTGGGCCAATGAGCAGTTCTTC.

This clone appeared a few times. CDR3 sequence: CSVRPGGTEAFF. The CDR3 DNA reads as TGCAGCGTCCGACCGGGTGGCACTGAAGCTTTCTTT. This chain connects TRBV29-1 to TRBJ1-1; D remains ambiguous. The CDR3 sequence is 12 residues long. V lost 6 bases, J lost 4 bases, and 12 bases lay in between. The germline gives CDR1 SQVTM, CDR2 ANQGSEA.

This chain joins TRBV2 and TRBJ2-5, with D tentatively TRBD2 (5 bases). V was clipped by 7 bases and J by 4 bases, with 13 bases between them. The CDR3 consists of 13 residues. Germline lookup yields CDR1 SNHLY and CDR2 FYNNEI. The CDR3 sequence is CASTRDRGETQYF. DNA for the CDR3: TGTGCCAGCACCCGGGATCGGGGAGAGACCCAGTACTTC.

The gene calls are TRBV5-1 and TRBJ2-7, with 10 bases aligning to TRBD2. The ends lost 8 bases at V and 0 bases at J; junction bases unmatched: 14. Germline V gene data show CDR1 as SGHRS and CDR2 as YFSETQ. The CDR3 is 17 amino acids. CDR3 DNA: TGCGCCAGTTCCCTTGTACTAGCGGGGTTCAGCTCCTACGAGCAGTACTTC. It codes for CASSLVLAGFSSYEQYF. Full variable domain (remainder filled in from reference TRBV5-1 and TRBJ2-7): KAGVTQTPRYLIKTRGQQVTLSCSPISGHRSVSWYQQTPGQGLQFLFEYFSETQRNKGNFPGRFSGRQFSNSRSEMNVSTLELGDSALYLCASSLVLAGFSSYEQYFGPGTRLTVT.

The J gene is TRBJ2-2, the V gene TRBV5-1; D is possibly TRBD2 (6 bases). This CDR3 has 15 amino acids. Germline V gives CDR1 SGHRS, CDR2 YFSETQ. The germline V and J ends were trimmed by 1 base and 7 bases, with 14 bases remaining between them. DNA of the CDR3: TGCGCCAGCAGCTTGTGGGACGGGGGAAGCGGGGAGCTGTTTTTT. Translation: CASSLWDGGSGELFF.

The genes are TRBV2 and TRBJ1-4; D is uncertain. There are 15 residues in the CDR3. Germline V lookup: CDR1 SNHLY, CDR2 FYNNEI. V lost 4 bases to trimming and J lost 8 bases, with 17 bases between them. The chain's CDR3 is CASSVAVVLGEKLFF. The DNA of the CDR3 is TGTGCCAGCAGTGTGGCGGTTGTTCTTGGGGAAAAACTGTTTTTT.

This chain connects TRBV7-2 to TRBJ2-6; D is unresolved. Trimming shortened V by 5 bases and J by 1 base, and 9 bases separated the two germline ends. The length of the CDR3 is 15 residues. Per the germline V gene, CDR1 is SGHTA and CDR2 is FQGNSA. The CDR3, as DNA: TGTGCCAGCAGCCTACCCGTGTCTGGGGCCAACGTCCTGACTTTC. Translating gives CASSLPVSGANVLTF.

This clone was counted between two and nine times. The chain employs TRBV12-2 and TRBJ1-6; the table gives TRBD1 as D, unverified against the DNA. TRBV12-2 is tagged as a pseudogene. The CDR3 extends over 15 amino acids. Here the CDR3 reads CASRPPQGDNSPLHF. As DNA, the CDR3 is TGTGCAAGTCGCCCTCCACAGGGTGATAATTCACCCCTCCACTTT.

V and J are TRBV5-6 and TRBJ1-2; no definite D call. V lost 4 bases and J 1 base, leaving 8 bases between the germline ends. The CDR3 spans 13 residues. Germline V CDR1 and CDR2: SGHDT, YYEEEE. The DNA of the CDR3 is TGTGCCAGCAGCCCGGGGTTTAACTATGGCTACACCTTC. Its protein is CASSPGFNYGYTF.

The DNA of the CDR3 is TGTGCCATTCACCCGGCAACTAATGAAAAACTGTTTTTT. It specifies CAIHPATNEKLFF. The chain has TRBV7-2 and TRBJ1-4; D is unclear. V was trimmed by 10 bases and J by 0 bases, leaving 9 bases between them. The CDR3 loop spans 13 amino acids. Germline values: CDR1 SGHTA, CDR2 FQGNSA. The full variable domain, in which reference TRBV7-2 and TRBJ1-4 provide the parts outside the CDR3, is GAGVSQSPSNKVTEKGKDVELRCDPISGHTALYWYRQSLGQGLEFLIYFQGNSAPDKSGLPSDRFSAERTGGSVSTLTIQRTQQEDSAVYLCAIHPATNEKLFFGSGTQLSVL.

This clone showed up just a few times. CDR3 residues: CASSWRDRGPLDTQYF. CDR3 in DNA: TGTGCCAGCAGCTGGCGGGACAGGGGCCCCCTGGATACGCAGTATTTT. This sequence joins TRBV13 and TRBJ2-3; 10 bases agree with TRBD1. The CDR3 sequence is 16 residues long. The V and J ends lost 4 bases and 6 bases, in that order; junction bases with no gene match: 10. Germline values: CDR1 PRHDT, CDR2 FYEKMQ (reference sequence).

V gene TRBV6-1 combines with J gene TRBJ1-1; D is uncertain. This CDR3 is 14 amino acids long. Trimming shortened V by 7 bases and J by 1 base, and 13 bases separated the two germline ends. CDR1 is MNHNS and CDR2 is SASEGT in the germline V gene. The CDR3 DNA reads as TGTGCCAGCAAGCGACCTGCCTCGAACACTGAAGCTTTCTTT. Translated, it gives CASKRPASNTEAFF.